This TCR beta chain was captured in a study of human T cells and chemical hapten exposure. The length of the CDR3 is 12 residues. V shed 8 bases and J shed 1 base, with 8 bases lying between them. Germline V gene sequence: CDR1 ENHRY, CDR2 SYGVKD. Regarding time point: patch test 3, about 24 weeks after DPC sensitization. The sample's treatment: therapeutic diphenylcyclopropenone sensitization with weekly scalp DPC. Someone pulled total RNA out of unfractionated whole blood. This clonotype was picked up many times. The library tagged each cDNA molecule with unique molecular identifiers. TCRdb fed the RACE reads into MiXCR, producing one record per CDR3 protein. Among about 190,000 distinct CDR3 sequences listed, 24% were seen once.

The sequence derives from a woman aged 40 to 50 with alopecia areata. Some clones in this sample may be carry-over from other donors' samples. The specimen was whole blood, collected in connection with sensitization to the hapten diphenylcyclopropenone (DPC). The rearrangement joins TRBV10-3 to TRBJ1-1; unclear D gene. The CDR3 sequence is CAIGRQNTEAFF. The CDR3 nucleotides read TGTGCCATCGGCCGGCAGAACACTGAAGCTTTCTTT.